This passage covers 27 T cell receptor beta chains from one sample sequenced in a study of T-cell memory formation after mild COVID-19. TCRdb re-called the 5' RACE reads through MiXCR, storing one row per CDR3 protein. Of roughly 220,000 distinct CDR3 sequences detected, about 9.2% appear once; the ten largest clones hold 3.5% to 4%. Source material: PBMCs or a T cell subset sorted from them (not recorded which). All receptors derive from a man aged 18 to 35 who had mild COVID-19 (a few samples of this study predate the infection). Cell type and time point are not known.

V and J are TRBV5-1 and TRBJ2-7; D not resolved. The CDR3 loop spans 17 amino acids. The V gene lost 0 bases and the J gene lost 0 bases, with 16 bases spanning the gap. In germline, CDR1 is SGHRS, CDR2 YFSETQ. The CDR3 sequence is CASSLAGLGYISYEQYF. CDR3 DNA sequence: TGCGCCAGCAGCTTGGCGGGCCTCGGATACATCTCCTACGAGCAGTACTTC.

The V call is TRBV12-3 or TRBV12-4, the J call TRBJ2-7; the D gene is possibly TRBD1 (6 bases). CDR3 size: 13 residues. The V end lost 5 bases, the J end lost 5 bases, and 13 bases lay between the germline ends. The DNA for the CDR3 is TGTGCCAGCAGTACCCAGGGGCTAGACGAGCAGTACTTC. This codes for CASSTQGLDEQYF.

This clonotype was seen only a few times. The J gene is TRBJ2-3, the V gene TRBV2; no firm D call. The CDR3 is 14 residues long. The germline V gene has CDR1 SNHLY and CDR2 FYNNEI. V was trimmed by 5 bases and J by 6 bases, leaving 15 bases between them. As DNA, the CDR3 is TGTGCCAGCAGTAGGCTCACAGACGGGGATACGCAGTATTTT. It is translated as CASSRLTDGDTQYF.

This clonotype appeared a few times. The V call is TRBV28, the J call TRBJ1-3; 7 bases agree with TRBD1. The CDR3 is made up of 14 amino acids. Germline V gives CDR1 MDHEN, CDR2 SYDVKM. Unmatched junction bases numbered 10, after V lost 8 bases and J lost 6 bases. The CDR3 region has the DNA TGTGCCAGCGACGTAGGGGGCTCGGAAAACACCATATATTTT. This translates into CASDVGGSENTIYF.

This chain uses TRBV20-1 with TRBJ2-5; 15 nucleotides agree with TRBD2. With V trimmed by 5 bases and J by 4 bases, 5 bases remained unmatched. CDR3 length equals 15 residues. In germline, CDR1 is DFQATT, CDR2 SNEGSKA (reference sequence). Here the CDR3 reads CSAGLAGGRGETQYF. CDR3 nucleotides: TGCAGTGCTGGACTAGCGGGGGGGCGGGGAGAGACCCAGTACTTC.

This clonotype showed up many times. This chain joins TRBV6-6 and TRBJ1-5; D gene unclear. The CDR3 runs to 15 residues. Per germline, CDR1 MNHNY and CDR2 SVGAGI (reference sequence). V lost 3 bases and J 2 bases, leaving 11 bases between the germline ends. CDR3 sequence (DNA): TGTGCCAGCAGTTATCCGTTAGAGGGCAATCAGCCCCAGCATTTT. Residues: CASSYPLEGNQPQHF.

This clonotype has only a few counts. The V gene is TRBV6-5, the J gene TRBJ2-3; the D is unclear. V shed 6 bases and J shed 1 base, with 11 bases lying between them. CDR1 MNHEY and CDR2 SVGAGI come from the germline V gene. This CDR3 is 14 amino acids long. CDR3 DNA: TGTGCCAGCAGGCCAGAATCCCGCACAGATACGCAGTATTTT. This codes for CASRPESRTDTQYF.

The chain couples TRBV6-2 or TRBV6-3 to TRBJ1-4; D gene uncertain. From germline, CDR1 is MNHEY and CDR2 SVGEGT. This CDR3 contains 16 residues. Trimming left V 5 bases short and J 4 bases short, with 17 bases between. The CDR3 DNA reads TGTGCCAGCAGTCCACCTCGGGGTCGAGTTAATGAAAAACTGTTTTTT. This encodes CASSPPRGRVNEKLFF.

The V and J genes are TRBV7-2 and TRBJ2-5; TRBD1 or TRBD2 may be the D gene (6 bases each). This CDR3 is 13 amino acids long. Germline V gene data show CDR1 as SGHTA and CDR2 as FQGNSA. V gave up 7 bases and J gave up 5 bases, with 14 bases separating them. The CDR3 sequence is CASTNTGRETQYF. The CDR3 coding sequence is TGTGCCAGCACTAACACAGGGAGGGAGACCCAGTACTTC.

The sample holds many counts of this clonotype. This chain joins TRBV4-1 and TRBJ1-5; D is perhaps TRBD1 (6 bases). Trimming stripped 4 bases from V and 5 bases from J, with 18 bases between. In germline, CDR1 is MGHRA, CDR2 YSYEKL. The CDR3 covers 16 residues. CDR3: CASSRIRGAGDQPQHF. CDR3 DNA sequence: TGCGCCAGCAGCCGCATAAGGGGGGCAGGGGATCAGCCCCAGCATTTT.

This chain joins TRBV7-2 and TRBJ2-5, with 7 bases aligning to TRBD2. After removal of 2 bases from V and 2 bases from J, the junction contained 5 bases not matched to a gene. This CDR3 contains 15 residues. CDR1 and CDR2 (germline): SGHTA, FQGNSA. The CDR3 DNA reads TGTGCCAGCAGCTTACTTGGGGGGGGTCAAGAGACCCAGTACTTC. It translates to CASSLLGGGQETQYF.

V and J are TRBV5-1 and TRBJ1-1; no clear D gene. The V end was cut by 6 bases, the J end by 4 bases, with 13 bases between. Germline CDR1 SGHRS, CDR2 YFSETQ. The CDR3 has 13 residues. CDR3 sequence reads: CASTRAAATEAFF. CDR3 nucleotides: TGCGCCAGCACCCGAGCGGCGGCCACTGAAGCTTTCTTT.

The chain couples TRBV18 to TRBJ2-3, with 9 bases aligning to TRBD2. Germline trimming cut 3 bases from V and 4 bases from J; bases unmatched to any gene: 5. Germline V CDR1 and CDR2: KGHSH, LQKENI. This CDR3 is 15 amino acids long. The CDR3 sequence: CASSPTSGDPDTQYF. CDR3 coding DNA: TGTGCCAGCTCACCGACTAGCGGTGATCCAGATACGCAGTATTTT.

V usage is TRBV5-1 and J usage is TRBJ2-5; D could derive from TRBD1 or TRBD2 (6 bases each). Trimming shortened V by 2 bases and J by 5 bases, and 16 bases separated the two germline ends. Germline assignment: CDR1 SGHRS and CDR2 YFSETQ. The CDR3 is made up of 15 amino acids. CDR3 amino acids: CASSFGGRGTETQYF. In nucleotides, the CDR3 is TGCGCCAGCAGCTTCGGGGGCCGAGGTACTGAGACCCAGTACTTC.

This clonotype was seen repeatedly, ten times or more. The rearrangement links TRBV29-1 to TRBJ1-2; possibly TRBD1 for D (5 bases). V was trimmed by 6 bases and J by 4 bases, leaving 18 bases between them. Germline CDR1 reads SQVTM; CDR2 reads ANQGSEA. The CDR3 runs to 14 residues. The CDR3: CSVRRIAGSYGYTF. The CDR3 DNA sequence: TGCAGCGTCCGACGAATTGCAGGGTCCTATGGCTACACCTTC.

This clonotype occurred a few times. The rearrangement joins TRBV11-1 to TRBJ1-1, with D tentatively TRBD1 (5 bases). The CDR3 sequence is 14 residues long. V lost 2 bases to trimming and J lost 5 bases, with 12 bases between them. From germline, CDR1 is SGHAT and CDR2 FQDESV (reference sequence). CDR3 protein: CASSLQGAYTEAFF. The CDR3 DNA reads TGTGCCAGCAGCTTACAGGGAGCTTATACTGAAGCTTTCTTT.

Ten or more counts support this clonotype. This chain connects TRBV5-1 to TRBJ2-2; D gene unclear. This CDR3 comprises 13 residues. Trimming removed 7 bases from V and 1 base from J, with 8 bases in between. Germline V CDR1 and CDR2: SGHRS, YFSETQ. CDR3 sequence reads: CASGPRNTGELFF. The CDR3 DNA is TGCGCCAGCGGGCCAAGGAACACCGGGGAGCTGTTTTTT.

This clonotype has a handful of counts. V and J are TRBV5-1 and TRBJ1-6; 9 bases map to TRBD1. The V gene's germline CDR1 is SGHRS and CDR2 YFSETQ. CDR3 size: 15 residues. V trimming: 2 bases; J trimming: 5 bases; junction bases outside the gene matches: 2. The CDR3 DNA is TGCGCCAGCAGCTTCGGGGACAGGGATAATTCACCCCTCCACTTT. Protein: CASSFGDRDNSPLHF.

There are a few counts of this clonotype. The CDR3, as DNA: TGTGCCAGCAGCTTTACCGGGACGGCTTTCGTGGAGCAGTACTTC. This gives the protein CASSFTGTAFVEQYF. The V gene is TRBV12-3 or TRBV12-4, the J gene TRBJ2-7; D is perhaps TRBD1 or TRBD2 (5 bases each). The CDR3 is made up of 15 amino acids. Trimming took 6 bases from V and 7 from J, leaving 22 bases between them.

This clonotype was detected only a few times. The rearrangement joins TRBV20-1 to TRBJ1-3, with D perhaps matching TRBD1 (6 bases). This CDR3 is built from 13 residues. Deletions cut 6 bases from V and 4 bases from J, with 13 bases between. The germline CDR1 and CDR2 sequences are DFQATT and SNEGSKA (reference sequence). The CDR3 sequence is CSADGTLGNTIYF. CDR3 in DNA: TGCAGTGCCGACGGGACACTCGGAAACACCATATATTTT.

This clonotype occurred a few times. The rearrangement uses TRBV6-2 or TRBV6-3 and TRBJ1-1, with TRBD1 as a possible D gene (6 bases). Per germline, CDR1 MNHEY and CDR2 SVGEGT. The V and J ends lost 4 bases and 3 bases respectively, with 9 bases between them. CDR3 size: 13 residues. CDR3 in amino acids: CASSSYRDTEAFF. The CDR3 bases are TGTGCCAGCAGTTCCTACAGGGACACTGAAGCTTTCTTT.

In this sample, this clonotype turned up a few times. V gene TRBV7-2 combines with J gene TRBJ2-3; D is perhaps TRBD2 (6 bases). CDR3 length equals 14 residues. With 6 bases removed from V and 2 bases from J, the gap between germline ends came to 12 bases. Germline CDR1 is SGHTA and CDR2 is FQGNSA. The CDR3, as DNA: TGTGCCAGCAGAACGGGACTTTTCACAGATACGCAGTATTTT. This codes for CASRTGLFTDTQYF. Full variable domain (missing parts from reference TRBV7-2 and TRBJ2-3): GAGVSQSPSNKVTEKGKDVELRCDPISGHTALYWYRQSLGQGLEFLIYFQGNSAPDKSGLPSDRFSAERTGGSVSTLTIQRTQQEDSAVYLCASRTGLFTDTQYFGPGTRLTVL.

This clonotype has a handful of counts. The J gene is TRBJ1-3, the V gene TRBV18; unclear D gene. The CDR3 has 14 amino acids. V was clipped by 6 bases and J by 4 bases, with 13 bases between them. Germline V gene lookup returns CDR1 KGHSH and CDR2 LQKENI. The CDR3 region has the DNA TGTGCCAGCTCCCAAAGCGCTGACGGAAACACCATATATTTT. It codes for CASSQSADGNTIYF.

V and J are TRBV24-1 and TRBJ2-1; tentatively, D is TRBD2 (7 bases). The V end lost 3 bases, the J end lost 5 bases, and 16 bases lay between the germline ends. The CDR3 has 16 residues. Germline V lookup: CDR1 KGHDR, CDR2 SFDVKD. The CDR3 spells CATSDPGGGRHNEQFF. CDR3 in DNA: TGTGCCACCAGTGATCCGGGGGGCGGGAGACACAATGAGCAGTTCTTC.

A few counts support this clonotype. The rearrangement uses TRBV7-7 and TRBJ2-5, with D perhaps being TRBD1 or TRBD2 (6 bases each). Between the trimmed V and J ends, which lost 4 bases and 4 bases, there was a span of 13 bases. The V gene's germline CDR1 is SSHAT and CDR2 FNYEAQ (reference sequence). This CDR3 has 14 residues. This chain's CDR3 is CASSSGGGAETQYF. The CDR3 coding sequence is TGTGCCAGCAGCTCCGGGGGCGGCGCAGAGACCCAGTACTTC.

The chain combines TRBV13 with TRBJ1-3; no clear D. Germline V gives CDR1 PRHDT, CDR2 FYEKMQ (reference sequence). Trimming pared 2 bases from V and 8 bases from J, leaving 4 bases between. CDR3 length: 11 residues. In DNA, the CDR3 is TGTGCCAGCAGCTTAAGGCACACCATATATTTT. Its protein is CASSLRHTIYF.

This sequence joins TRBV20-1 and TRBJ2-2; either TRBD1 or TRBD2 may fit D (6 bases each). The CDR3 is made up of 14 amino acids. Germline V CDR1 and CDR2: DFQATT, SNEGSKA (reference sequence). Between the trimmed V and J ends, which lost 6 bases and 5 bases, there was a span of 16 bases. The CDR3 loop reads CSALGGPSTGELFF. The DNA of the CDR3 is TGCAGTGCCCTAGGGGGGCCGAGTACCGGGGAGCTGTTTTTT.